This TCR beta chain was observed in a study of somatic mutations in cytotoxic T cells in rheumatoid arthritis. Across the whole study: The authors flow-sorted some V beta antibody-stained T-cell populations at nearly 100% purity, including V beta1+ cells that they sequenced for TCRB.

This clone appeared a few times. The antigen remains unidentified. This CDR3 has 15 residues. V lost 1 base and J 2 bases, leaving 12 bases between the germline ends. From germline, CDR1 is MNHNS and CDR2 SASEGT. The data were produced by immunoSEQ multiplex PCR, yet TCRdb's version contains in-frame clones alone and is incomplete. Of 17,000 or so clones listed, approximately 80% are singletons. Study findings and constraints: Rheumatoid arthritis patients were compared with age-matched healthy controls, and their CD8+ T-cell clonality did not differ significantly.

The source of this sequence is an adult with rheumatoid arthritis. The sample consisted of CD8+ T cells sorted from blood. The chain uses TRBV6-1 and TRBJ2-7; a possible D gene is TRBD2 (6 bases). CDR3 coding DNA: TGTGCCAGCAGTGAAGGAGGCGGGGAGGCCTACGAGCAGTACTTC. Protein: CASSEGGGEAYEQYF.